This paragraph reports one T cell receptor (beta chain). Germline lookup yields CDR1 SNHLY and CDR2 FYNNEI. CDR3 size: 17 residues. After removal of 0 bases from V and 2 bases from J, the junction contained 10 bases not matched to a gene. The data are from a study of blood T cell repertoires in COVID-19. Study-wide context: There were acute and convalescent COVID-19 samples, and they came from the United States, Italy and Spain. Sources were T cells, B-cell-depleted T cells, or PBMCs; the material itself was cDNA or gDNA.

The authors' processing: By means of reference gene primer amplification, nucleated cell counts were estimated. Repertoires were generated with immunoSEQ multiplex PCR, while TCRdb's copy carries only in-frame clones and drops some. V, J and clone size derive from that table, while D and trimming were established from the DNA sequence. This sample has roughly 250,000 clones, with around 85% found just once. Sequencing was performed on peripheral blood. The receptor was derived from a woman older than 75 with acute or convalescent COVID-19. The V and J genes are TRBV2 and TRBJ2-7, with 7 bases matching TRBD1. This chain's CDR3 is CASSEAPARTGTYEQYF. The DNA of the CDR3 is TGTGCCAGCAGTGAAGCTCCGGCAAGGACAGGAACCTACGAGCAGTACTTC.